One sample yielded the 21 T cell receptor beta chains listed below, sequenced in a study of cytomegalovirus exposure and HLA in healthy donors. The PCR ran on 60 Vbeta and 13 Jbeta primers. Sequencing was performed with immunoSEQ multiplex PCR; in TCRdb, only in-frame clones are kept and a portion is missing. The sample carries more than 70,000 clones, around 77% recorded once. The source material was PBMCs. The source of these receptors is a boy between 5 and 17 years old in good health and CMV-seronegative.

CDR3 amino acids: CAISEVTTGAAEAFF. CDR3 in DNA: TGTGCCATCAGTGAGGTTACGACAGGGGCCGCTGAAGCTTTCTTT. The chain couples TRBV10-3 to TRBJ1-1; 8 bases align to TRBD1. V gave up 2 bases and J gave up 6 bases; unmatched junction bases: 8. The CDR3 totals 15 residues. CDR1 and CDR2 from the germline V gene are ENHRY and SYGVKD.

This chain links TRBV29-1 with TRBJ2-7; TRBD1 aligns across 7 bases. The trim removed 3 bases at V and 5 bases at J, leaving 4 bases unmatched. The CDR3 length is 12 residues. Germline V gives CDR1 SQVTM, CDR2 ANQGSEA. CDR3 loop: CSVDYRGDEQYF. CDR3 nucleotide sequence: TGCAGCGTTGATTACAGGGGTGACGAGCAGTACTTC.

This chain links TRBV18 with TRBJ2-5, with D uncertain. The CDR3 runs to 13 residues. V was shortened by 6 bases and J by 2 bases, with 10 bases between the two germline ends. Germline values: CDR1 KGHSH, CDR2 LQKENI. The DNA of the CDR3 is TGTGCCAGCTCTCGGGTCCAGCAAGAGACCCAGTACTTC. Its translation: CASSRVQQETQYF.

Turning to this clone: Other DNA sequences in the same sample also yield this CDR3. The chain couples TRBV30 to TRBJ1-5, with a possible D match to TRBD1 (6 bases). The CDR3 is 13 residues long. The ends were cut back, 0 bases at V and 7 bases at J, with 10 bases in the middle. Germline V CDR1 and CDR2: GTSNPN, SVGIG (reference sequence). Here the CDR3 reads CAWSVGGGQPQHF. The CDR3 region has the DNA TGTGCCTGGAGTGTCGGTGGGGGCCAGCCCCAGCATTTT.

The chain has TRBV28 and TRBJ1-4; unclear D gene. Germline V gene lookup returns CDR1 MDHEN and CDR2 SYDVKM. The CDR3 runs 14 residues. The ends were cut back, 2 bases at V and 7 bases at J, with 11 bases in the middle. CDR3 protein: CASSLILLSEKLFF. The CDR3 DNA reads TGTGCCAGCAGTTTAATCCTTTTGAGTGAAAAACTGTTTTTT.

CDR3 nucleotides: TGTGCCAGCAGCCAGGATGGCAGGTCCTACGAGCAGTACTTC. Translating gives CASSQDGRSYEQYF. The chain joins TRBV7-9 to TRBJ2-7; D unresolved. This CDR3 region has 14 residues. Per germline, CDR1 SEHNR and CDR2 FQNEAQ (reference sequence). V was clipped by 5 bases and J by 1 base, with 12 bases between them.

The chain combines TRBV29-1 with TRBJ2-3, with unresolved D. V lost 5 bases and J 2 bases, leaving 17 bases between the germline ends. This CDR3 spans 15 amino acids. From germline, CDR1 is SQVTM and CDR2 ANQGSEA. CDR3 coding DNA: TGCAGCGTTTCCGGCCGTTATCTAGTCACAGATACGCAGTATTTT. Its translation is CSVSGRYLVTDTQYF.

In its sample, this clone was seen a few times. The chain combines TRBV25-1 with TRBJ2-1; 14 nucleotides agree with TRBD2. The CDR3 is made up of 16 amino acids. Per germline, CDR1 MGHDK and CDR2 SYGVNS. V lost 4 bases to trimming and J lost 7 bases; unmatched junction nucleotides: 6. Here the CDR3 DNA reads TGTGCCAGCAGTGGGGGGACTAGCGGGAGTATAAATGAGCAGTTCTTC. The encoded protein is CASSGGTSGSINEQFF.

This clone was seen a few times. This chain's CDR3 is CASSPQGGAEAFF. CDR3 DNA: TGTGCCAGCAGTCCACAGGGGGGGGCTGAAGCTTTCTTT. The V and J genes are TRBV6-6 and TRBJ1-1; 8 positions agree with TRBD1. V was clipped by 5 bases and J by 6 bases; unmatched bases: 5. Germline V lookup: CDR1 MNHNY, CDR2 SVGAGI (reference sequence). The CDR3 length is 13 residues.

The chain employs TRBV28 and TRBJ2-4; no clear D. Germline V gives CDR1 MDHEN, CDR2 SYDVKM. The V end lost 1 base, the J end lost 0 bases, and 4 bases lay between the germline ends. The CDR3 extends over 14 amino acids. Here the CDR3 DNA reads TGTGCCAGCAGTTTATCAGGAGCCAAAAACATTCAGTACTTC. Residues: CASSLSGAKNIQYF. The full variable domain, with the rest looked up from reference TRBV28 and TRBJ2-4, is DVKVTQSSRYLVKRTGEKVFLECVQDMDHENMFWYRQDPGLGLRLIYFSYDVKMKEKGDIPEGYSVSREKKERFSLILESASTNQTSMYLCASSLSGAKNIQYFGAGTRLSVL.

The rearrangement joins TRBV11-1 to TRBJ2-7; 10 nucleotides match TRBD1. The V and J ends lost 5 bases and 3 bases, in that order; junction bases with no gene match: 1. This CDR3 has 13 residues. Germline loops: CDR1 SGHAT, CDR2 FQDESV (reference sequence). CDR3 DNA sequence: TGTGCCAGCAGCCGGACAGGGGGCTACGAGCAGTACTTC. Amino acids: CASSRTGGYEQYF.

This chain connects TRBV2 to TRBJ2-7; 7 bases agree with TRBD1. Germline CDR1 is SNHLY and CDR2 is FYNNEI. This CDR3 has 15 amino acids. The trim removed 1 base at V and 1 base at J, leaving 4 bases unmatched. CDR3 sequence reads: CASSEEGGGSYEQYF. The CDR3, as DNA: TGTGCCAGCAGTGAAGAAGGGGGCGGATCCTACGAGCAGTACTTC. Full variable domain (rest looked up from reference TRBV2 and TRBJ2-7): EPEVTQTPSHQVTQMGQEVILRCVPISNHLYFYWYRQILGQKVEFLVSFYNNEISEKSEIFDDQFSVERPDGSNFTLKIRSTKLEDSAMYFCASSEEGGGSYEQYFGPGTRLTVT.

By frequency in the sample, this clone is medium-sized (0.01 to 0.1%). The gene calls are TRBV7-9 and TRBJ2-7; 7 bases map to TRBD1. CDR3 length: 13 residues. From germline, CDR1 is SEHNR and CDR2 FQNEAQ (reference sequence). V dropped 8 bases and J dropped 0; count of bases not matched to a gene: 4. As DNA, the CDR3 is TGTGCCAGCCGGGACAGCCTCTCCTACGAGCAGTACTTC. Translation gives CASRDSLSYEQYF.

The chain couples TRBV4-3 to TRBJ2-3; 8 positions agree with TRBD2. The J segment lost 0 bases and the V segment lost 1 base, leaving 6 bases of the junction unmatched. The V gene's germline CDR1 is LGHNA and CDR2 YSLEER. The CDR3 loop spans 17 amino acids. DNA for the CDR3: TGCGCCAGCAGCCAAGGGGCTAGCGGGTCTAGCACAGATACGCAGTATTTT. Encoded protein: CASSQGASGSSTDTQYF.

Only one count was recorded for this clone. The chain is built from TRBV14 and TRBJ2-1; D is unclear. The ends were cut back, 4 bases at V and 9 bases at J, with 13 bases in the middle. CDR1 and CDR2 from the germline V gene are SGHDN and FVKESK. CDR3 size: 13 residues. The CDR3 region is CASSPVRAGEQFF. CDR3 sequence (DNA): TGTGCCAGCAGCCCCGTCCGTGCCGGTGAGCAGTTCTTC.

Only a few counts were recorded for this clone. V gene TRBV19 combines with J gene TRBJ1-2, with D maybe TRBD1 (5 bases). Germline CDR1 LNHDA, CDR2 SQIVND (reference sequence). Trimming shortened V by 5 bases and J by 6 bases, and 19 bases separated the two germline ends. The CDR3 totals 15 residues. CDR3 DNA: TGTGCCAGTAGTCAAGGGACTTTATTGACCCATGGCTACACCTTC. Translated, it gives CASSQGTLLTHGYTF.

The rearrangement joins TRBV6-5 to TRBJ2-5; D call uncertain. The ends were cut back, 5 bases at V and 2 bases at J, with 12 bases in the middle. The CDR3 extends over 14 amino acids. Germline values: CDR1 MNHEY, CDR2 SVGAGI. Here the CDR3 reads CASSRGSLQETQYF. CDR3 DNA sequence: TGTGCCAGCAGTAGAGGCAGCCTTCAAGAGACCCAGTACTTC.

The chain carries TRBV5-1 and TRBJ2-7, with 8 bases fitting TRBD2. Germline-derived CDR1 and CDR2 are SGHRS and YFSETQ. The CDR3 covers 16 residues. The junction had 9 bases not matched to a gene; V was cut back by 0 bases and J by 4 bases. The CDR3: CASSLAGGAKDYEQYF. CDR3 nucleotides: TGCGCCAGCAGCTTGGCGGGGGGGGCAAAAGATTACGAGCAGTACTTC.

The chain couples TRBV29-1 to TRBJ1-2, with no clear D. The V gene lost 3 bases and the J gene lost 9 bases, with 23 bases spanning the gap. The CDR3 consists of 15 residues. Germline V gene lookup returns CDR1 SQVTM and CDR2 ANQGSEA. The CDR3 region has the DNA TGCAGCGTTGATAGAAAACTCCGGCCGGGGATAAGCTACACCTTC. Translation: CSVDRKLRPGISYTF.

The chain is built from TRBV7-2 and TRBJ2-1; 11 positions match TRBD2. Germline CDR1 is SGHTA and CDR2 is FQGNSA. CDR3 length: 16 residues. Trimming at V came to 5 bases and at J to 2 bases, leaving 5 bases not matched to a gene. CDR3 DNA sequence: TGTGCCAGCAGCGACCGACTAGCGGGACCCTACAATGAGCAGTTCTTC. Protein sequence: CASSDRLAGPYNEQFF.

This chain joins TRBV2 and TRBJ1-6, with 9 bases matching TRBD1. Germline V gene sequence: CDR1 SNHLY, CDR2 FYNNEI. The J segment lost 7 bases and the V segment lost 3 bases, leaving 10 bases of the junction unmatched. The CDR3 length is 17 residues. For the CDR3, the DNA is TGTGCCAGCAGTGACCTCCCGGGACAGGGAGAGAATTCACCCCTCCACTTT. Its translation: CASSDLPGQGENSPLHF.